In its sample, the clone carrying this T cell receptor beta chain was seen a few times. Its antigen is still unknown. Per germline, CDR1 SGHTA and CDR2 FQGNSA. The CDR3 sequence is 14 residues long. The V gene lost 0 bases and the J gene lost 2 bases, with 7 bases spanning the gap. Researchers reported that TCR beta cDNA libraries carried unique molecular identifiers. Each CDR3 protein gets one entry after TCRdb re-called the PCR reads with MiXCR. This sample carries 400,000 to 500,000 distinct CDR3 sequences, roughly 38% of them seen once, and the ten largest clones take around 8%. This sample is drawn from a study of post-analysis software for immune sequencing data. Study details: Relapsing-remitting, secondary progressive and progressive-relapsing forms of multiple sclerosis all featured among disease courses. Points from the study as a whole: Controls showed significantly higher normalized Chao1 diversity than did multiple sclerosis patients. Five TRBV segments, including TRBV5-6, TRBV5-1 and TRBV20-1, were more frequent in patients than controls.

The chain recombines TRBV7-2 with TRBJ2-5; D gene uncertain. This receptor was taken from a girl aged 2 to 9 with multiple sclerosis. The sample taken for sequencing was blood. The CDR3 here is CASSLAARQETQYF. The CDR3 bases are TGTGCCAGCAGCTTAGCAGCGAGACAAGAGACCCAGTACTTC. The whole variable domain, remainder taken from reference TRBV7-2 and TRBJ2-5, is GAGVSQSPSNKVTEKGKDVELRCDPISGHTALYWYRQSLGQGLEFLIYFQGNSAPDKSGLPSDRFSAERTGGSVSTLTIQRTQQEDSAVYLCASSLAARQETQYFGPGTRLLVL.